One sample yielded the 24 T cell receptor beta chains listed below, sequenced in a study of T cell repertoires in cytomegalovirus infection. TCRdb fed the reads into MiXCR, producing one record per CDR3 protein. The sample includes about 310,000 distinct CDR3 sequences, about 17% of them seen just once. The sample consisted of PBMCs. These receptors all come from a human donor in good health (CMV status not recorded). Some clones in this sample may be carry-over from other donors' samples.

V and J are TRBV20-1 and TRBJ2-7, with D possibly TRBD1 on 7 matching bases. Germline CDR1 and CDR2: DFQATT and SNEGSKA (reference sequence). V was clipped by 6 bases and J by 0 bases, with 15 bases between them. This CDR3 region has 14 residues. The CDR3, as DNA: TGCAGTGCCCGCGCAGGGGGGAACTCCTACGAGCAGTACTTC. Amino acid sequence: CSARAGGNSYEQYF.

The chain links TRBV27 to TRBJ2-7, with a possible D match to TRBD1 (6 bases). Germline V gene data show CDR1 as MNHEY and CDR2 as SMNVEV (reference sequence). The CDR3 has 17 residues. V was clipped by 2 bases and J by 0 bases, with 17 bases between them. CDR3 DNA sequence: TGTGCCAGCAGTTTACGGTTCGACAGGCCTATCTCCTACGAGCAGTACTTC. Its protein product is CASSLRFDRPISYEQYF.

The table lists this clonotype with many counts. CDR3 sequence (DNA): TGTGCCAGCACCTACGCCAAATCCTGGCCCCAGCATTTT. Translating gives CASTYAKSWPQHF. The V call is TRBV6-1, the J call TRBJ1-5; D not certain. Germline values: CDR1 MNHNS, CDR2 SASEGT. This CDR3 is built from 13 residues. Trimming left V 7 bases short and J 9 bases short, with 16 bases between.

V is TRBV5-6 and J is TRBJ1-5, with 9 bases identical to TRBD1. Looked up from germline, CDR1 is SGHDT and CDR2 is YYEEEE. The CDR3 runs 16 residues. Trimming cost V 3 bases and J 7 bases; bases outside gene matches: 11. The CDR3 here is CASSSRTGDLVQPQHF. The CDR3 bases are TGTGCCAGCAGCTCGAGGACAGGGGACCTCGTACAGCCCCAGCATTTT.

The rearrangement joins TRBV5-4 to TRBJ1-2; no firm D call. Germline V gene data show CDR1 as SGHNT and CDR2 as YYREEE (reference sequence). The CDR3 covers 15 residues. V was pared by 0 bases and J by 3 bases, with 12 bases between. The CDR3 DNA is TGTGCCAGCAGCTTGGATCCCCTACAGCACTATGGCTACACCTTC. It encodes CASSLDPLQHYGYTF.

This clonotype was seen more than once but under ten times. The chain links TRBV7-2 to TRBJ2-3, with TRBD2 matching over 7 bases. The CDR3 has 15 amino acids. The ends lost 5 bases at V and 4 bases at J; junction bases unmatched: 9. Per the germline V gene, CDR1 is SGHTA and CDR2 is FQGNSA. The DNA of the CDR3 is TGTGCCAGCAGCAAAAGCGGGGTAGTTTCAGATACGCAGTATTTT. It translates to CASSKSGVVSDTQYF.

The genes are TRBV25-1 and TRBJ1-2; 10 bases map to TRBD1. The CDR3 spans 14 residues. The V segment lost 4 bases and the J segment 6 bases; nucleotides outside the gene matches: 5. Germline V gene data show CDR1 as MGHDK and CDR2 as SYGVNS. The CDR3, as DNA: TGTGCCAGCAGTGCCGGACAGGGGGGGGATGGCTACACCTTC. It is translated as CASSAGQGGDGYTF.

The J gene is TRBJ1-5, the V gene TRBV6-2 or TRBV6-3, with D uncertain. The CDR3 length is 13 residues. CDR1 is MNHEY and CDR2 is SVGEGT in the germline V gene. The V gene lost 2 bases and the J gene lost 7 bases, with 9 bases spanning the gap. For the CDR3, the DNA is TGTGCCAGCAGTTACAATCCGGGGCAGCCCCAGCATTTT. Its translation is CASSYNPGQPQHF.

V is TRBV7-9 and J is TRBJ2-2; D possibly matches TRBD1 or TRBD2 (5 bases each). This CDR3 contains 15 residues. V lost 6 bases, J lost 4 bases, and 15 bases lay in between. The germline gives CDR1 SEHNR, CDR2 FQNEAQ (reference sequence). Here the CDR3 reads CASRGPSDVTGELFF. In nucleotides, the CDR3 is TGTGCCAGCAGGGGACCGTCGGACGTCACCGGGGAGCTGTTTTTT.

This chain connects TRBV6-1 to TRBJ1-6; TRBD1 matches 7 bases. This CDR3 is built from 15 residues. Germline trimming cut 5 bases from V and 11 bases from J; bases unmatched to any gene: 12. CDR1 MNHNS and CDR2 SASEGT come from the germline V gene. The CDR3 sequence is CASSWGHRGGAPLHF. In DNA form, the CDR3 reads TGTGCCAGCAGTTGGGGACACAGGGGTGGTGCACCCCTCCACTTT.

Concerning this clonotype itself: This may be a read error: a much more frequent sequence differs by one nucleotide. The chain joins TRBV7-2 to TRBJ2-5; D is perhaps TRBD1 or TRBD2 (6 bases each). The V end was cut by 1 base, the J end by 4 bases, with 13 bases between. Germline CDR1 and CDR2: SGHTA and FQGNSA. The CDR3 extends over 15 amino acids. Written as DNA, the CDR3 is TGTGCCAGCAGCTTAGTGCTCAGGGGAGGAGAGACCCAGTACTTC. It specifies CASSLVLRGGETQYF.

This clonotype was observed at least ten times. CDR3 DNA sequence: TGTGCCAGCAGCCGGACTATGACAGGGGATTGGCCAGATACGCAGTATTTT. It yields the protein CASSRTMTGDWPDTQYF. V gene TRBV27 combines with J gene TRBJ2-3, with 8 bases identical to TRBD1. Germline trimming cut 6 bases from V and 4 bases from J; bases unmatched to any gene: 15. The V gene's germline CDR1 is MNHEY and CDR2 SMNVEV (reference sequence). CDR3 size: 17 residues.

This clonotype showed up many times. The J gene is TRBJ2-5, the V gene TRBV7-2, with D unresolved. This CDR3 is 14 amino acids long. CDR1 and CDR2 from the germline V gene are SGHTA and FQGNSA. V lost 1 base and J lost 0, with 6 bases in between. CDR3 region: CASSLVANQETQYF. Here the CDR3 DNA reads TGTGCCAGCAGCTTAGTCGCCAACCAAGAGACCCAGTACTTC.

The gene calls are TRBV20-1 and TRBJ1-5; 7 nucleotides agree with TRBD1. In germline, CDR1 is DFQATT, CDR2 SNEGSKA (reference sequence). With V trimmed by 1 base and J by 6 bases, 9 bases remained unmatched. This CDR3 is 15 amino acids long. CDR3 sequence reads: CSARAWGQGGQPQHF. In DNA form, the CDR3 reads TGCAGTGCTAGAGCGTGGGGCCAGGGGGGTCAGCCCCAGCATTTT.

J is TRBJ1-5 and V is TRBV7-9, with D uncertain. The CDR3 length is 14 residues. V lost 5 bases, J lost 6 bases, and 14 bases lay in between. Germline V gene data show CDR1 as SEHNR and CDR2 as FQNEAQ (reference sequence). CDR3 in DNA: TGTGCCAGCAGCCAGTCTGTTGCGGGTCAGCCCCAGCATTTT. It codes for CASSQSVAGQPQHF.

In its sample, this clonotype was seen many times. The chain links TRBV7-2 to TRBJ2-3; TRBD2 matches at 7 bases. Trimming cost V 3 bases and J 4 bases; bases outside gene matches: 7. The CDR3 has 15 amino acids. Germline loops: CDR1 SGHTA, CDR2 FQGNSA. In DNA, the CDR3 is TGTGCCAGCAGCTTCGGCGGGGGTGGGGCAGATACGCAGTATTTT. This codes for CASSFGGGGADTQYF.

In its sample, this clonotype was seen many times. The chain links TRBV7-2 to TRBJ1-1; D is ambiguous. The germline V and J ends were trimmed by 1 base and 0 bases, with 9 bases remaining between them. CDR1 and CDR2 from the germline V gene are SGHTA and FQGNSA. The CDR3 length is 15 residues. CDR3 DNA sequence: TGTGCCAGCAGCTTAGTGGCCCAGGTGAACACTGAAGCTTTCTTT. Translating gives CASSLVAQVNTEAFF.

Ten or more counts support this clonotype. This rearrangement joins TRBV7-3 to TRBJ2-3; D gene unclear. The V and J ends lost 5 bases and 0 bases respectively, with 6 bases between them. The germline gives CDR1 SGHTA, CDR2 FQGTGA. The CDR3 totals 13 residues. Here the CDR3 DNA reads TGTGCCAGCAGCCTGATGAGCACAGATACGCAGTATTTT. It specifies CASSLMSTDTQYF.

As regards this clonotype: This may be a read error: a much more frequent sequence differs by one nucleotide. The chain joins TRBV11-2 to TRBJ1-2, with TRBD1 matching over 8 bases. The CDR3 spans 14 residues. Germline trimming cut 5 bases from V and 2 bases from J; bases unmatched to any gene: 4. Germline assignment: CDR1 SGHAT and CDR2 FQNNGV. The CDR3 spells CASSVGQANYGYTF. The CDR3 DNA sequence: TGTGCCAGCAGCGTGGGACAGGCGAACTATGGCTACACCTTC.

This clonotype was counted at least ten times. This sequence joins TRBV7-2 and TRBJ2-5; D possibly matches TRBD1 or TRBD2 (5 bases each). This CDR3 has 13 amino acids. Trimming took 1 base from V and 5 from J, leaving 8 bases between them. From germline, CDR1 is SGHTA and CDR2 FQGNSA. CDR3 protein: CASSLVRDETQYF. The CDR3, as DNA: TGTGCCAGCAGCTTAGTCAGGGACGAGACCCAGTACTTC.

This clonotype has at least ten counts. The chain combines TRBV6-1 with TRBJ1-4; weak D call: TRBD1 (5 bases). Trimming took off 5 bases at V and 6 bases at J, with 13 bases between the two ends. Per the germline V gene, CDR1 is MNHNS and CDR2 is SASEGT. The CDR3 has 14 amino acids. The CDR3 region is CASSTDRTDEKLFF. The DNA of the CDR3 is TGTGCCAGCAGTACCGACAGAACCGATGAAAAACTGTTTTTT.

Only a few counts were recorded for this clonotype. This chain links TRBV9 with TRBJ2-3; D may be TRBD1 (8 bases). Germline V gene sequence: CDR1 SGDLS, CDR2 YYNGEE. The V gene lost 5 bases and the J gene lost 5 bases, with 15 bases spanning the gap. The CDR3 is 14 amino acids. CDR3 residues: CASSEQGGRDTQYF. Here the CDR3 DNA reads TGTGCCAGCAGTGAACAGGGGGGGCGAGATACGCAGTATTTT.

V gene TRBV5-1 combines with J gene TRBJ2-3; no clear D. The CDR3 is 14 amino acids. Germline CDR1 SGHRS, CDR2 YFSETQ. V was pared by 6 bases and J by 0 bases, with 11 bases between. CDR3: CASTNQASTDTQYF. The CDR3 region has the DNA TGCGCCAGCACCAATCAAGCTAGCACAGATACGCAGTATTTT. Combining the CDR3 with reference TRBV5-1 and TRBJ2-3 gives the whole variable domain KAGVTQTPRYLIKTRGQQVTLSCSPISGHRSVSWYQQTPGQGLQFLFEYFSETQRNKGNFPGRFSGRQFSNSRSEMNVSTLELGDSALYLCASTNQASTDTQYFGPGTRLTVL.

This clonotype was counted at least ten times. The chain combines TRBV7-2 with TRBJ2-7; 8 bases are shared with TRBD2. The CDR3 loop spans 15 amino acids. CDR1 is SGHTA, CDR2 FQGNSA, per germline. After removal of 3 bases from V and 3 bases from J, the junction contained 7 bases not matched to a gene. CDR3 bases: TGTGCCAGCAGCTTTGAGGGACTAGGGCTCTACGAGCAGTACTTC. Protein product: CASSFEGLGLYEQYF.